This T cell receptor beta chain was obtained from a study of beta chain features in type 1 diabetes. Findings and limits, study-wide: Among patients with Type 1 diabetes, TCRB CDR3s were moderately but significantly shorter in every one of the four CD4+ subsets.

Trimming removed 0 bases at V and 9 bases at J, with 11 bases between. CDR3 size: 13 residues. Germline lookup yields CDR1 SGHTA and CDR2 FQGTGA. In this sample, this clone turned up many times. Antigen: not known. Isolated RNA was reverse transcribed in full, so expressed TCRB transcripts were sequenced. Only in-frame clones appear in the TCRdb table, and some are missing; sequencing was by immunoSEQ multiplex PCR. The repertoire holds some 350,000 clones, with 9.6% as singletons. The material sequenced was central memory CD4+ T cells from blood. The clonotype comes from a young man with type 1 diabetes. The gene calls are TRBV7-3 and TRBJ2-5; TRBD1 might be the D (5 bases). CDR3 in DNA: TGTGCCAGCAGCTTAACGGCAGGGAAGGCCCAGTACTTC. This codes for CASSLTAGKAQYF.